Presented here are 22 T cell receptor beta chains from one specimen sequenced in a study of Graves' ophthalmopathy and Graves' hyperthyroidism. Amplified material comprised TCR beta CDR3 regions derived from RNA transcripts. HTBI primers served in a first-round RT-PCR, which a second-round multiplex PCR followed. TCRdb ran MiXCR on the multiplex PCR reads and lists one entry per CDR3 protein. The sample has approximately 1.2 million distinct CDR3 sequences; about 35% are singletons. The source material was peripheral blood or thyroid tissue (not recorded which). These receptors originate from an adult man with Graves' hyperthyroidism.

The CDR3 region is CASSEAGGRGGGYTF. The DNA of the CDR3 is TGCGCCAGCAGTGAAGCGGGAGGTCGTGGGGGCGGCTACACCTTC. This chain uses TRBV5-1 with TRBJ1-2, with D tentatively TRBD1 (6 bases). V gave up 5 bases and J gave up 8 bases, with 22 bases separating them. Germline loops: CDR1 SGHRS, CDR2 YFSETQ. CDR3 length equals 15 residues.

The chain links TRBV5-5 to TRBJ1-5; tentative D call: TRBD1 (5 bases). Germline CDR1 SGHKS, CDR2 YYEKEE (reference sequence). CDR3 length: 15 residues. The V end was cut by 3 bases, the J end by 1 base, with 11 bases between. The DNA for the CDR3 is TGTGCCAGCAGCTATACAGACAGAAGCAATCAGCCCCAGCATTTT. Residues: CASSYTDRSNQPQHF. The full variable domain, with the rest looked up from reference TRBV5-5 and TRBJ1-5, is DAGVTQSPTHLIKTRGQQVTLRCSPISGHKSVSWYQQVLGQGPQFIFQYYEKEERGRGNFPDRFSARQFPNYSSELNVNALLLGDSALYLCASSYTDRSNQPQHFGDGTRLSIL.

Notes on this clonotype: One end of the junction fails to match germline, which may point to a read error. The gene calls are TRBV15 and TRBJ2-5; D not resolved. The CDR3 sequence is 15 residues long. CDR1 and CDR2 from the germline V gene are LNHNV and YYDKDF (reference sequence). DNA of the CDR3: TGTGCCACAAGCAGAGTTGGGGTGGAAAGAGAGACCCAGTACTTC. This gives the protein CATSRVGVERETQYF.

The V and J genes are TRBV12-3 or TRBV12-4 and TRBJ1-3; D is uncertain. This CDR3 region has 11 residues. The V gene lost 4 bases and the J gene lost 7 bases, with 5 bases spanning the gap. The CDR3 loop reads CASSSPNTIYF. The CDR3 coding sequence is TGTGCCAGCAGTTCCCCGAACACCATATATTTT.

The chain uses TRBV29-1 and TRBJ1-4, with D tentatively TRBD1 (5 bases). Germline V gene lookup returns CDR1 SQVTM and CDR2 ANQGSEA. V gave up 2 bases and J gave up 10 bases, with 11 bases separating them. There are 12 residues in the CDR3. CDR3 coding DNA: TGCAGCGTTGAATCGGGGAGGGGAAAACTGTTTTTT. Protein: CSVESGRGKLFF.

There are many counts of this clonotype. CDR3 protein: CASSATGRWEETQYF. CDR3 bases: TGCGCCAGCAGCGCTACGGGACGGTGGGAAGAGACCCAGTACTTC. V and J are TRBV5-1 and TRBJ2-5, with D possibly called TRBD1 or TRBD2 (5 bases each). Trimming took 4 bases from V and 3 from J, leaving 16 bases between them. Germline CDR1 reads SGHRS; CDR2 reads YFSETQ. This CDR3 comprises 15 residues.

This clonotype showed up just once. A junction end diverges from the germline sequence, so it may reflect a read error. The chain recombines TRBV5-1 with TRBJ1-2; D gene unclear. This CDR3 comprises 15 residues. Germline lookup yields CDR1 SGHRS and CDR2 YFSETQ. The CDR3 spells CASSRSDPTPYGYTF. In nucleotides, the CDR3 is TGTGCCAGCAGCCGTAGCGATCCGACTCCCTATGGCTACACCTTC.

This clonotype has at least ten counts. The V gene is TRBV10-3, the J gene TRBJ1-3, with no clear D. The V end was cut by 0 bases, the J end by 0 bases, with 6 bases between. The CDR3 is made up of 15 amino acids. CDR1 ENHRY and CDR2 SYGVKD come from the germline V gene. CDR3 sequence (DNA): TGTGCCATCAGTGAGTCGGTCCTCTCTGGAAACACCATATATTTT. Its translation is CAISESVLSGNTIYF.

The V call is TRBV7-8, the J call TRBJ1-2; D perhaps matches TRBD1 (5 bases). Looked up from germline, CDR1 is SGHVS and CDR2 is FQNEAQ. V gave up 2 bases and J gave up 7 bases, with 14 bases separating them. The CDR3 consists of 14 residues. The CDR3 DNA is TGTGCCAGCAGCTTACTTGCGGGGGGTAGTGGCTACACCTTC. Amino acids: CASSLLAGGSGYTF. Based on the CDR3 plus reference TRBV7-8 and TRBJ1-2, the full variable domain is GAGVSQSPRYKVAKRGQDVALRCDPISGHVSLFWYQQALGQGPEFLTYFQNEAQLDKSGLPSDRFFAERPEGSVSTLKIQRTQQEDSAVYLCASSLLAGGSGYTFGSGTRLTVV.

This clonotype has a count of ten or more. The V call is TRBV5-1, the J call TRBJ2-7; no reliable D call. CDR1 and CDR2 from the germline V gene are SGHRS and YFSETQ. V gave up 2 bases and J gave up 3 bases, with 15 bases separating them. The CDR3 covers 15 residues. CDR3 in DNA: TGCGCCAGCAGCTTCGGTCTAACGGGCCGCTACGAGCAGTACTTC. Its protein product is CASSFGLTGRYEQYF. Full variable domain (missing parts from reference TRBV5-1 and TRBJ2-7): KAGVTQTPRYLIKTRGQQVTLSCSPISGHRSVSWYQQTPGQGLQFLFEYFSETQRNKGNFPGRFSGRQFSNSRSEMNVSTLELGDSALYLCASSFGLTGRYEQYFGPGTRLTVT.

Points on this clonotype: A junction end diverges from the germline sequence, so it may reflect a read error. V and J are TRBV6-5 and TRBJ1-1, with TRBD1 matching over 8 bases. The CDR3 is 15 residues long. Germline values: CDR1 MNHEY, CDR2 SVGAGI. CDR3 residues: CSSSSDRGQSTEAFF. The CDR3 DNA reads as TGTTCCAGCAGTTCCGACAGGGGACAGAGCACTGAAGCTTTCTTT.

This clonotype was detected many times. The chain combines TRBV10-3 with TRBJ2-7; D gene uncertain. This CDR3 comprises 13 residues. Per germline, CDR1 ENHRY and CDR2 SYGVKD. Trimming took off 8 bases at V and 0 bases at J, with 11 bases between the two ends. CDR3 in DNA: TGTGCCATCGGGGAAGAAGTCTCCTACGAGCAGTACTTC. This translates into CAIGEEVSYEQYF.

The chain uses TRBV28 and TRBJ1-1; D unresolved. V was cut by 2 bases and J by 4 bases, with 11 bases left in between. The CDR3 loop spans 14 amino acids. Germline assignment: CDR1 MDHEN and CDR2 SYDVKM. As DNA, the CDR3 is TGTGCCAGCAGTTTACTGGATAAGGGCACTGAAGCTTTCTTT. It codes for CASSLLDKGTEAFF. Combining the CDR3 with reference TRBV28 and TRBJ1-1 gives the whole variable domain DVKVTQSSRYLVKRTGEKVFLECVQDMDHENMFWYRQDPGLGLRLIYFSYDVKMKEKGDIPEGYSVSREKKERFSLILESASTNQTSMYLCASSLLDKGTEAFFGQGTRLTVV.

This clonotype appeared many times. The V call is TRBV7-2, the J call TRBJ1-2; D not certain. This CDR3 region has 13 residues. Trimming shortened V by 3 bases and J by 2 bases, and 7 bases separated the two germline ends. CDR1 is SGHTA and CDR2 is FQGNSA in the germline V gene. DNA of the CDR3: TGTGCCAGCAGCTTTAACAGAAACTATGGCTACACCTTC. It specifies CASSFNRNYGYTF.

This clonotype was observed a few times. The chain combines TRBV24-1 with TRBJ1-5, with D unresolved. The CDR3 has 13 amino acids. Germline V gene data show CDR1 as KGHDR and CDR2 as SFDVKD. The V end lost 5 bases, the J end lost 4 bases, and 8 bases lay between the germline ends. The CDR3 sequence: CATSGTPNQPQHF. The CDR3 DNA follows: TGTGCCACCAGTGGGACGCCTAATCAGCCCCAGCATTTT.

This clonotype was observed many times. The rearrangement links TRBV20-1 to TRBJ1-1; 7 bases fit TRBD1. The CDR3 spans 13 residues. Trimming cost V 7 bases and J 4 bases; bases outside gene matches: 9. Germline-derived CDR1 and CDR2 are DFQATT and SNEGSKA (reference sequence). CDR3 coding DNA: TGCAGTGGAGAATTTCCAGGGGGCACTGAAGCTTTCTTT. Protein: CSGEFPGGTEAFF.

Many counts were recorded for this clonotype. This CDR3 is CAISDRYTQPYEQYF. The CDR3 region has the DNA TGTGCCATCAGTGACCGGTACACCCAGCCCTACGAGCAGTACTTC. The chain couples TRBV10-3 to TRBJ2-7; no definite D call. The CDR3 sequence is 15 residues long. Between the trimmed V and J ends, which lost 3 bases and 2 bases, there was a span of 14 bases. Germline CDR1 reads ENHRY; CDR2 reads SYGVKD.

In this sample, this clonotype turned up many times. The chain links TRBV5-5 to TRBJ1-3; 7 nucleotides match TRBD1. J gave up 0 bases and V 6 bases, and 15 bases lay outside the gene matches. This CDR3 has 18 residues. Germline CDR1 reads SGHKS; CDR2 reads YYEKEE (reference sequence). CDR3 sequence reads: CASTYRPGTETSGNTIYF. The CDR3 DNA follows: TGTGCCAGCACATACCGACCCGGGACAGAGACCTCTGGAAACACCATATATTTT.

The gene calls are TRBV7-9 and TRBJ1-2; D is perhaps TRBD1 (5 bases). Germline lookup yields CDR1 SEHNR and CDR2 FQNEAQ (reference sequence). CDR3 length equals 12 residues. V gave up 2 bases and J gave up 6 bases, with 7 bases separating them. CDR3 DNA sequence: TGTGCCAGCAGCTTAATGGGGCATGGCTACACCTTC. Protein sequence: CASSLMGHGYTF.

With regard to this clonotype: Since a much larger clone is just one base distant, this may be a read error. The rearrangement joins TRBV2 to TRBJ1-2; a weak D match, TRBD1 (5 bases). The germline V gene encodes CDR1 SNHLY and CDR2 FYNNEI. The CDR3 has 13 amino acids. The V end was cut by 5 bases, the J end by 7 bases, with 14 bases between. CDR3 nucleotide sequence: TGTGCCAGCAGTCCGGACAAATCCGGTGGCTACACCTTC. Encoded protein: CASSPDKSGGYTF.

This clonotype was detected many times. CDR3 DNA sequence: TGCGCCAGCAGCCAAGATCGGGGGTACTACGAGCAGTACTTC. Amino acids: CASSQDRGYYEQYF. The gene calls are TRBV4-3 and TRBJ2-7; D is perhaps TRBD2 (6 bases). This CDR3 region has 14 residues. Trimming cost V 0 bases and J 3 bases, with 9 bases left between them. Germline assignment: CDR1 LGHNA and CDR2 YSLEER.

Many counts were recorded for this clonotype. The chain combines TRBV14 with TRBJ2-6; D ambiguous. Germline V lookup: CDR1 SGHDN, CDR2 FVKESK. Trimming shortened V by 7 bases and J by 0 bases, and 4 bases separated the two germline ends. The CDR3 loop spans 13 amino acids. The CDR3 nucleotides are TGTGCCAGCAAAGACTCTGGGGCCAACGTCCTGACTTTC. It codes for CASKDSGANVLTF.